Listed here are 19 T cell receptor beta chains from one sample, sequenced in a study of CD8+CD57+ T cells in acquired aplastic anemia. Genomic DNA was employed as the template in profiling TCR beta VDJ and CDR3. TCRdb reprocessed the reads via MiXCR and lists one record per CDR3 protein. The sample includes some 200,000 distinct CDR3 sequences, 34% of them seen just once. Sequencing was done on a sample of sorted CD4+, CD8+, or CD8+CD57+ T cells (not recorded which) from PBMCs. Source of these receptors: a human donor in good health, serving as a control.

The sample holds many counts of this clonotype. The rearrangement links TRBV14 to TRBJ1-2; 7 bases are shared with TRBD1. Germline values: CDR1 SGHDN, CDR2 FVKESK. V was pared by 5 bases and J by 4 bases, with 1 base of the junction left unmatched. This CDR3 has 12 amino acids. The CDR3 sequence is CASSGDSYGYTF. CDR3 coding DNA: TGTGCCAGCAGCGGGGACAGCTATGGCTACACCTTC.

This clonotype was counted a few times. This rearrangement joins TRBV15 to TRBJ1-2, with TRBD1 identical over 8 bases. V lost 6 bases and J lost 2; bases outside the gene matches: 14. CDR3 size: 17 residues. The V gene's germline CDR1 is LNHNV and CDR2 YYDKDF (reference sequence). For the CDR3, the DNA is TGTGCCACCAGTGATTCGAAAATCCGACAGGGGAACTATGGCTACACCTTC. Amino acids: CATSDSKIRQGNYGYTF. The complete variable domain, with remaining parts taken from reference TRBV15 and TRBJ1-2, reads DAMVIQNPRYQVTQFGKPVTLSCSQTLNHNVMYWYQQKSSQAPKLLFHYYDKDFNNEADTPDNFQSRRPNTSFCFLDIRSPGLGDTAMYLCATSDSKIRQGNYGYTFGSGTRLTVV.

This clonotype was counted between two and nine times. A much bigger clone sits one base away, suggesting this may be a read error. V and J are TRBV5-5 and TRBJ1-1; tentative D call: TRBD1 (6 bases). The CDR3 runs 13 residues. The germline V gene has CDR1 SGHKS and CDR2 YYEKEE (reference sequence). CDR3 in DNA: TGTGCCAGCAGCCGACAGGAGAACGCTGAAGCTTTCTTT. Translated: CASSRQENAEAFF.

J is TRBJ2-1 and V is TRBV5-1; a weak D match, TRBD2 (6 bases). V was clipped by 5 bases and J by 6 bases, with 15 bases between them. The CDR3 spans 14 residues. Germline lookup yields CDR1 SGHRS and CDR2 YFSETQ. In DNA, the CDR3 is TGCGCCAGCAGATCCGGGACTGAGTCCAATGAGCAGTTCTTC. This codes for CASRSGTESNEQFF.

This clonotype was recorded a few times. The chain couples TRBV27 to TRBJ2-1, with unresolved D. Germline loops: CDR1 MNHEY, CDR2 SMNVEV (reference sequence). The CDR3 spans 15 residues. The germline V and J ends were trimmed by 5 bases and 0 bases, with 11 bases remaining between them. In nucleotides, the CDR3 is TGTGCCAGCAGTGTTCCCGTAAGCTCCTACAATGAGCAGTTCTTC. Its protein product is CASSVPVSSYNEQFF.

V is TRBV5-1 and J is TRBJ2-2, with no clear D. The CDR3 has 13 amino acids. Trimming pared 6 bases from V and 5 bases from J, leaving 11 bases between. CDR1 is SGHRS and CDR2 is YFSETQ in the germline V gene. The CDR3 region has the DNA TGCGCCAGCACGCCCGTGAGAACCGGGGAGCTGTTTTTT. This gives the protein CASTPVRTGELFF.

This clonotype has just a few counts. The junction departs from germline at one end; a sequencing error may be responsible. The chain has TRBV7-3 and TRBJ2-5, with 8 bases lining up with TRBD1. The CDR3 has 12 amino acids. Germline V gene lookup returns CDR1 SGHTA and CDR2 FQGTGA. The CDR3: CAGRQGPETQYF. The CDR3 DNA follows: TGTGCCGGCAGACAGGGGCCAGAGACCCAGTACTTC.

This rearrangement joins TRBV27 to TRBJ2-3; D possibly corresponds to TRBD2 (5 bases). The CDR3 is made up of 15 amino acids. CDR1 and CDR2 (germline): MNHEY, SMNVEV (reference sequence). V dropped 2 bases and J dropped 4 bases, with 13 bases sitting between them. The CDR3 protein is CASSLRGPFPDTQYF. The CDR3 DNA sequence: TGTGCCAGCAGTTTACGCGGGCCATTTCCAGATACGCAGTATTTT.

The chain links TRBV14 to TRBJ2-5; perhaps TRBD2 as D (7 bases). Trimming cost V 2 bases and J 5 bases, with 24 bases left between them. The CDR3 is 18 amino acids. In germline, CDR1 is SGHDN, CDR2 FVKESK. CDR3 DNA sequence: TGTGCCAGCAGCCAACGCAAGGGGGGGGCGTGTACTGAGGAGACCCAGTACTTC. It yields the protein CASSQRKGGACTEETQYF.

This rearrangement joins TRBV18 to TRBJ1-6; D ambiguous. V was cut by 1 base and J by 5 bases, with 15 bases left in between. Germline V lookup: CDR1 KGHSH, CDR2 LQKENI. The CDR3 consists of 17 residues. CDR3 protein: CASSPLGGKMDNSPLHF. The CDR3 nucleotides read TGTGCCAGCTCACCACTGGGAGGGAAGATGGATAATTCACCCCTCCACTTT.

With respect to this clonotype: A read error is possible here, since a much larger clone lies one base away. The gene calls are TRBV7-8 and TRBJ1-5; TRBD1 aligns across 8 bases. Per the germline V gene, CDR1 is SGHVS and CDR2 is FQNEAQ. This CDR3 spans 16 amino acids. Here the CDR3 reads CASSLARQGPNQPQRF. CDR3 bases: TGTGCCAGCAGCTTAGCTAGACAGGGGCCCAATCAGCCCCAGCGTTTT.

This clonotype appeared many times. The J gene is TRBJ2-7, the V gene TRBV19; D is unresolved. V was pared by 3 bases and J by 2 bases, with 14 bases between. CDR1 and CDR2 (germline): LNHDA, SQIVND (reference sequence). The CDR3 consists of 15 residues. CDR3 nucleotides: TGTGCCAGTAGTATTAACGGCGGTTCCGCCTACGAGCAGTACTTC. This codes for CASSINGGSAYEQYF.

As regards this clonotype: Here the CDR3 omits its conserved ending phenylalanine or tryptophan, so a read error is the likely source. The V and J genes are TRBV3-1 and TRBJ1-2; 7 nucleotides line up with TRBD1. Trimming removed 5 bases from V and 8 bases from J; junction bases left unmatched: 11. Germline loops: CDR1 LGHDT, CDR2 YNNKEL (reference sequence). The CDR3 extends over 14 amino acids. Here the CDR3 DNA reads TGTGCCAGCAGCTCGGGACAGACTTATCGGGGCTACACCCTC. Translating it yields CASSSGQTYRGYTL.

About this clonotype itself: A read error may be the cause here, since a much bigger clone is one base away. V gene TRBV9 combines with J gene TRBJ2-3, with D perhaps TRBD1 (6 bases). CDR3 length equals 14 residues. From germline, CDR1 is SGDLS and CDR2 YYNGEE. The CDR3 here is CASSARGQTDTQCF. The CDR3 bases are TGTGCCAGCAGCGCCAGGGGACAAACAGATACGCAGTGTTTT. Together with reference TRBV9 and TRBJ2-3, the CDR3 gives the full variable domain: DSGVTQTPKHLITATGQRVTLRCSPRSGDLSVYWYQQSLDQGLQFLIQYYNGEERAKGNILERFSAQQFPDLHSELNLSSLELGDSALYFCASSARGQTDTQCFGPGTRLTVL.

Concerning this clonotype itself: Germline is not matched at one junction end, which may reflect a read error. The V and J genes are TRBV6-1 and TRBJ1-3, with D maybe TRBD1 (6 bases). Germline V gene data show CDR1 as MNHNS and CDR2 as SASEGT. This CDR3 is built from 17 residues. CDR3 sequence: CASKATWGASSGNTVYF. The CDR3 nucleotides are TGTGCCAGCAAGGCCACATGGGGGGCAAGTTCTGGAAACACCGTATATTTT.

This clonotype was counted many times. The rearrangement links TRBV7-9 to TRBJ1-1, with 9 bases aligning to TRBD1. The length of the CDR3 is 15 residues. With 5 bases clipped from V and 1 base from J, the junction kept 5 bases outside the gene matches. CDR1 and CDR2 from the germline V gene are SEHNR and FQNEAQ (reference sequence). The CDR3 DNA is TGTGCCAGCAGCCTACAGGGGGCGGGGAACACTGAAGCTTTCTTT. Translation: CASSLQGAGNTEAFF.

Regarding this clonotype: Given a much more abundant clone one base away, this may be a read error. This chain links TRBV7-3 with TRBJ2-5; D might be TRBD1 or TRBD2, each matching 5 bases. Trimming cost V 5 bases and J 7 bases, with 14 bases left between them. The germline V gene has CDR1 SGHTA and CDR2 FQGTGA. The CDR3 length is 13 residues. CDR3 DNA: TGTGCCAGCAGCCAGGGACCGGCGGGGACCCAGTACTTC. Translation gives CASSQGPAGTQYF.

The sample holds a few counts of this clonotype. The rearrangement uses TRBV20-1 and TRBJ2-1, with 11 nucleotides matching TRBD2. The CDR3 runs 17 residues. The germline V gene has CDR1 DFQATT and CDR2 SNEGSKA (reference sequence). V dropped 3 bases and J dropped 4; count of bases not matched to a gene: 11. For the CDR3, the DNA is TGCAGTGCTAGTGCTGTGGGGGGGACTAGCGGTTACAATGAGCAGTTCTTC. Its translation: CSASAVGGTSGYNEQFF.

On this clonotype: The CDR3 does not end in the conserved phenylalanine or tryptophan, so this is likely a read error. This chain links TRBV2 with TRBJ2-5; 9 bases agree with TRBD1. The CDR3 spans 14 residues. Germline-derived CDR1 and CDR2 are SNHLY and FYNNEI. CDR3: CASRAGQGQATQYL. In DNA form, the CDR3 reads TGTGCCAGCAGGGCGGGACAGGGCCAAGCGACCCAGTACCTC.